The 14 T cell receptor beta chains in this list originate from one sample, sequenced in a study of siplizumab effects on memory and regulatory T cells (dated by TCRdb to about 2019). The library was obtained by the immunoSEQ multiplex PCR assay. The immuneACCESS repertoire file appears here via TCRdb, limited to in-frame rearrangements. These files lack a portion of the clones; in checked studies, under half of the deficit traces to unresolved V genes, and the cause of the others is not known. Across this sample there are nearly 85,000 clones, with about 91% seen only once. The ten largest make up 1.5% of the sample. Sequenced input: Tregs sorted from blood. The receptor source for this set is a human donor in good health.

The J gene is TRBJ2-1, the V gene TRBV2; TRBD1 might be the D (5 bases). V was pared by 8 bases and J by 14 bases, with 16 bases between. This CDR3 region has 11 residues. CDR1 is SNHLY, CDR2 FYNNEI, per germline. CDR3 region: CASVGPIREFF. CDR3 sequence (DNA): TGTGCCAGCGTGGGGCCGATTCGGGAGTTCTTC.

The V gene is TRBV7-2, the J gene TRBJ2-5, with a tentative D call TRBD1 (5 bases). The ends were cut back, 1 base at V and 1 base at J, with 7 bases in the middle. The germline V gene encodes CDR1 SGHTA and CDR2 FQGNSA. The CDR3 covers 14 residues. The CDR3 coding sequence is TGTGCCAGCAGCTTAGGAACAGGCCAAGAGACCCAGTACTTC. Protein: CASSLGTGQETQYF.

In this sample, this clone turned up a few times. The genes are TRBV30 and TRBJ1-1; D is perhaps TRBD1 (5 bases). This CDR3 contains 11 residues. V lost 8 bases, J lost 5 bases, and 12 bases lay in between. The germline V gene has CDR1 GTSNPN and CDR2 SVGIG (reference sequence). The CDR3 DNA reads TGTGCCCAACGAGAGGGGACTGAAGCTTTCTTT. Translation gives CAQREGTEAFF.

The CDR3 loop is CAVRQPVYYGYTF. The CDR3 DNA reads as TGTGCCGTCAGACAGCCGGTGTACTATGGCTACACCTTC. V is TRBV6-5 and J is TRBJ1-2; a possible D gene is TRBD1 (5 bases). This CDR3 has 13 residues. Looked up from germline, CDR1 is MNHEY and CDR2 is SVGAGI. Trimming left V 11 bases short and J 3 bases short, with 16 bases between.

J is TRBJ1-1 and V is TRBV19, with 7 positions matching TRBD1. This CDR3 region has 16 residues. Germline V lookup: CDR1 LNHDA, CDR2 SQIVND (reference sequence). Trimming at V came to 6 bases and at J to 10 bases, leaving 20 bases not matched to a gene. The chain's CDR3 is CASSLIKGARSPPAFF. CDR3 nucleotides: TGTGCCAGTAGCCTAATAAAGGGGGCGCGCAGCCCTCCAGCTTTCTTT. Filled out from reference TRBV19 and TRBJ1-1, the complete variable domain reads DGGITQSPKYLFRKEGQNVTLSCEQNLNHDAMYWYRQDPGQGLRLIYYSQIVNDFQKGDIAEGYSVSREKKESFPLTVTSAQKNPTAFYLCASSLIKGARSPPAFFGQGTRLTVV.

This clone was observed a few times. This chain links TRBV9 with TRBJ1-1; TRBD1 matches at 10 bases. The trim removed 0 bases at V and 7 bases at J, leaving 3 bases unmatched. The CDR3 spans 14 residues. Germline V lookup: CDR1 SGDLS, CDR2 YYNGEE. Here the CDR3 reads CASSVVGTGDEAFF. As DNA, the CDR3 is TGTGCCAGCAGCGTAGTAGGGACAGGGGATGAAGCTTTCTTT.

Worth noting for this clone: The sample holds other DNA sequences that translate to the same CDR3. The chain combines TRBV5-1 with TRBJ2-3, with 13 bases aligning to TRBD2. From germline, CDR1 is SGHRS and CDR2 YFSETQ. The CDR3 has 16 amino acids. V trimming: 0 bases; J trimming: 3 bases; junction bases outside the gene matches: 1. Written as DNA, the CDR3 is TGCGCCAGCAGCTTGGGGACTAGCGGGGGAACAGATACGCAGTATTTT. Encoded protein: CASSLGTSGGTDTQYF. Supplemented by reference TRBV5-1 and TRBJ2-3, the full variable domain reads KAGVTQTPRYLIKTRGQQVTLSCSPISGHRSVSWYQQTPGQGLQFLFEYFSETQRNKGNFPGRFSGRQFSNSRSEMNVSTLELGDSALYLCASSLGTSGGTDTQYFGPGTRLTVL.

The chain recombines TRBV19 with TRBJ1-1; D perhaps matches TRBD1 (5 bases). With 3 bases removed from V and 3 bases from J, the gap between germline ends came to 14 bases. The CDR3 is 15 residues long. Germline-derived CDR1 and CDR2 are LNHDA and SQIVND (reference sequence). CDR3 protein: CASSIQWDGYTEAFF. The CDR3 DNA reads TGTGCCAGTAGTATTCAATGGGACGGGTACACTGAAGCTTTCTTT.

The rearrangement uses TRBV6-1 and TRBJ2-1, with D hard to call. V lost 3 bases and J lost 7, with 10 bases in between. The germline V gene encodes CDR1 MNHNS and CDR2 SASEGT. CDR3 length equals 13 residues. The chain's CDR3 is CASSDFNRNEQFF. In DNA, the CDR3 is TGTGCCAGCAGTGACTTCAATCGGAATGAGCAGTTCTTC.

The V gene is TRBV10-3, the J gene TRBJ2-5, with D uncertain. Germline V CDR1 and CDR2: ENHRY, SYGVKD. Trimming pared 2 bases from V and 1 base from J, leaving 5 bases between. The CDR3 covers 13 residues. The CDR3 bases are TGTGCCATCAGTGAGCCGGCCCAAGAGACCCAGTACTTC. Translation gives CAISEPAQETQYF.

V gene TRBV30 combines with J gene TRBJ1-1; D may be TRBD1 (6 bases). The germline CDR1 and CDR2 sequences are GTSNPN and SVGIG (reference sequence). There are 14 residues in the CDR3. V dropped 2 bases and J dropped 3 bases, with 13 bases sitting between them. DNA for the CDR3: TGTGCCTGGAGTAGGGGGGGGGCGCACACTGAAGCTTTCTTT. Amino acids: CAWSRGGAHTEAFF.

This chain links TRBV6-6 with TRBJ1-6; D remains ambiguous. The CDR3 has 12 amino acids. Trimming pared 7 bases from V and 8 bases from J, leaving 9 bases between. The germline V gene has CDR1 MNHNY and CDR2 SVGAGI (reference sequence). CDR3 in DNA: TGTGCCAGCAATGGCCTAGATTCACCCCTCCACTTT. It codes for CASNGLDSPLHF.

This chain uses TRBV11-2 with TRBJ2-3; 7 bases match TRBD2. CDR3 length: 15 residues. The junction had 6 bases not matched to a gene; V was cut back by 0 bases and J by 6 bases. The germline V gene has CDR1 SGHAT and CDR2 FQNNGV. Here the CDR3 reads CASSLDLAALDTQYF. CDR3 nucleotides: TGTGCCAGCAGCTTAGATCTAGCGGCTTTGGATACGCAGTATTTT.

The chain has TRBV5-1 and TRBJ1-6; no clear D gene. V shed 0 bases and J shed 13 bases, with 11 bases lying between them. The CDR3 sequence is 13 residues long. The germline V gene has CDR1 SGHRS and CDR2 YFSETQ. This CDR3 is CASSLEGRVPLHF. In DNA form, the CDR3 reads TGCGCCAGCAGCTTGGAAGGGAGGGTGCCCCTCCACTTT. Full variable domain (rest looked up from reference TRBV5-1 and TRBJ1-6): KAGVTQTPRYLIKTRGQQVTLSCSPISGHRSVSWYQQTPGQGLQFLFEYFSETQRNKGNFPGRFSGRQFSNSRSEMNVSTLELGDSALYLCASSLEGRVPLHFGNGTRLTVT.